This entry features one T cell receptor (beta chain) sequence. Germline CDR1 and CDR2: SGHDN and FVKESK. Trimming took off 4 bases at V and 8 bases at J, with 12 bases between the two ends. The CDR3 is made up of 14 amino acids. These data originate in a study of blood T cell repertoires in COVID-19. Study background: Acute-phase and convalescent COVID-19 samples originated in the United States, Italy and Spain.

Authors' analysis steps: Amplification of reference gene primers provided the estimated nucleated cell counts. The assay was immunoSEQ multiplex PCR, and TCRdb's table has in-frame clones only and misses some. The DNA gave D and trimming, while V, J and clone size come from that table. The sample lists roughly 140,000 clones, roughly 86% occurring once. This sequence joins TRBV14 and TRBJ1-6, with unresolved D. Sequencing was done on a sample of peripheral blood. The source is a man between 65 and 85 years old with acute or convalescent COVID-19. The CDR3 DNA follows: TGTGCCAGCAGCCGGTCTTACTTATATTCACCCCTCCACTTT. It codes for CASSRSYLYSPLHF. Looking up the rest from reference TRBV14 and TRBJ1-6 gives the full variable domain: EAGVTQFPSHSVIEKGQTVTLRCDPISGHDNLYWYRRVMGKEIKFLLHFVKESKQDESGMPNNRFLAERTGGTYSTLKVQPAELEDSGVYFCASSRSYLYSPLHFGNGTRLTVT.